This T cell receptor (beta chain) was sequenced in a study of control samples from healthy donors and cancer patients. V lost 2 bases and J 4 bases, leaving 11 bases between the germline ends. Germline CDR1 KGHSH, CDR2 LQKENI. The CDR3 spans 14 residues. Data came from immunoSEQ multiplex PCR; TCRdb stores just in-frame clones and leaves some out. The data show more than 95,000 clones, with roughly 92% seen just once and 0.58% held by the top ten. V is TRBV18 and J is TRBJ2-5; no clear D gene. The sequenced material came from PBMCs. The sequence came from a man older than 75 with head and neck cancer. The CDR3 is CASSPFERIETQYF. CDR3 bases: TGTGCCAGCTCACCATTTGAGCGAATAGAGACCCAGTACTTC. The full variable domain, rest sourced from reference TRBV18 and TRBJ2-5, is NAGVMQNPRHLVRRRGQEARLRCSPMKGHSHVYWYRQLPEEGLKFMVYLQKENIIDESGMPKERFSAEFPKEGPSILRIQQVVRGDSAAYFCASSPFERIETQYFGPGTRLLVL.